This T cell receptor beta chain was sequenced in a study of human T cells and chemical hapten exposure. Study summary: Each patient's scalp received weekly diphenylcyclopropenone throughout the roughly 23-week study.

Documented time point: patch test 1, 2 weeks after DPC sensitization. Treatment noted: therapeutic diphenylcyclopropenone sensitization with weekly scalp DPC. MiXCR, run by TCRdb on the RACE reads, gives a single entry per CDR3 protein. The data hold 100,000 to 150,000 distinct CDR3 sequences, with roughly 15% observed a single time. Looked up from germline, CDR1 is MNHEY and CDR2 is SMNVEV (reference sequence). The CDR3 runs 13 residues. Germline trimming cut 4 bases from V and 6 bases from J; bases unmatched to any gene: 4. This chain uses TRBV27 with TRBJ2-3; 7 nucleotides agree with TRBD2. The starting material was whole blood, obtained in connection with sensitization to the hapten diphenylcyclopropenone (DPC). The TCR comes from a young man with alopecia areata. Some clones in this sample may be carry-over from other donors' samples. CDR3 nucleotides: TGTGCCAGCAGTTCCTTGACTAGCGATACGCAGTATTTT. Its protein is CASSSLTSDTQYF.